Following are 10 T cell receptor beta chains from one sample sequenced in a study of early T cells in non-severe SARS-CoV-2 infection. TCRdb called the 5' RACE reads again in MiXCR, with one record for every CDR3 protein. The sample includes roughly 28,000 distinct CDR3 sequences, around 5% of them seen just once. The specimen was whole blood. The receptors were gathered from an adult who was a healthcare worker with PCR-confirmed SARS-CoV-2 infection or an uninfected control (not recorded which).

This clonotype was seen repeatedly, ten times or more. This rearrangement joins TRBV6-1 to TRBJ1-2, with TRBD1 matching over 9 bases. This CDR3 region has 12 residues. The germline CDR1 and CDR2 sequences are MNHNS and SASEGT. J gave up 6 bases and V 10 bases, and 6 bases lay outside the gene matches. The CDR3 region is CATGDRVNGYTF. In DNA, the CDR3 is TGTGCCACCGGGGACAGGGTGAATGGCTACACCTTC.

The V call is TRBV18, the J call TRBJ2-2, with 7 bases aligning to TRBD2. Germline trimming cut 3 bases from V and 9 bases from J; bases unmatched to any gene: 10. This CDR3 is built from 15 residues. Germline V gene lookup returns CDR1 KGHSH and CDR2 LQKENI. The CDR3 DNA follows: TGTGCCAGCTCACCCTCGTTGACTAGCTTGCGGGAGCTGTTTTTT. Translated: CASSPSLTSLRELFF.

This clonotype was found many times. The chain carries TRBV7-8 and TRBJ2-5; TRBD2 might be the D (6 bases). The CDR3 covers 16 residues. V lost 5 bases to trimming and J lost 2 bases, with 18 bases between them. Per the germline V gene, CDR1 is SGHVS and CDR2 is FQNEAQ. DNA for the CDR3: TGTGCCAGCAGCACGGGACTTATTCGGATGCAAGAGACCCAGTACTTC. Amino acids: CASSTGLIRMQETQYF.

This clonotype was seen repeatedly, ten times or more. The chain couples TRBV7-2 to TRBJ2-3; 7 nucleotides match TRBD2. V lost 1 base, J lost 4 bases, and 8 bases stayed unmatched. CDR3 size: 16 residues. Germline loops: CDR1 SGHTA, CDR2 FQGNSA. The CDR3 sequence is CASSLGGGRTPDTQYF. In DNA, the CDR3 is TGTGCCAGCAGCTTAGGGGGGGGTCGCACCCCAGATACGCAGTATTTT.

The chain couples TRBV7-9 to TRBJ2-1, with D hard to call. Germline lookup yields CDR1 SEHNR and CDR2 FQNEAQ (reference sequence). Trimming removed 4 bases at V and 6 bases at J, with 10 bases between. CDR3 length: 13 residues. The CDR3 DNA reads as TGTGCCAGCAGCTCCCAAAGGGCCAATGAGCAGTTCTTC. Translation: CASSSQRANEQFF.

This clonotype was found many times. The V gene is TRBV30, the J gene TRBJ1-1; a possible D gene is TRBD1 (5 bases). Per germline, CDR1 GTSNPN and CDR2 SVGIG (reference sequence). This CDR3 has 14 amino acids. The ends were cut back, 0 bases at V and 1 base at J, with 9 bases in the middle. CDR3 amino acids: CAWSVLRGNTEAFF. DNA for the CDR3: TGTGCCTGGAGTGTATTAAGGGGGAACACTGAAGCTTTCTTT.

The chain employs TRBV20-1 and TRBJ2-2; perhaps TRBD2 as D (5 bases). The CDR3 covers 14 residues. V lost 4 bases, J lost 3 bases, and 12 bases lay in between. Germline values: CDR1 DFQATT, CDR2 SNEGSKA (reference sequence). CDR3 sequence: CSATARVDTGELFF. The CDR3 DNA reads as TGCAGTGCTACCGCGAGGGTGGACACCGGGGAGCTGTTTTTT.

This clonotype was seen at least ten times. The CDR3 sequence: CASSVRDSFNQPQHF. The CDR3 DNA follows: TGTGCCAGCAGCGTCCGGGACAGCTTTAATCAGCCCCAGCATTTT. This chain uses TRBV6-2 or TRBV6-3 with TRBJ1-5; 7 nucleotides agree with TRBD1. V lost 6 bases to trimming and J lost 4 bases; unmatched junction nucleotides: 9. The germline CDR1 and CDR2 sequences are MNHEY and SVGEGT. The CDR3 sequence is 15 residues long.

V is TRBV15 and J is TRBJ2-2; 10 positions match TRBD1. Germline CDR1 and CDR2: LNHNV and YYDKDF (reference sequence). Losses at the gene ends were 2 bases for V and 4 bases for J; bases not matched to a gene: 4. This CDR3 spans 16 amino acids. This chain's CDR3 is CATSRPGQGSTGELFF. The CDR3 DNA sequence: TGTGCCACCAGCAGACCGGGACAGGGGAGCACCGGGGAGCTGTTTTTT.

This clonotype was detected only a few times. V and J are TRBV29-1 and TRBJ2-5, with D perhaps being TRBD1 or TRBD2 (5 bases each). V lost 3 bases to trimming and J lost 3 bases, with 11 bases between them. This CDR3 spans 13 amino acids. Per the germline V gene, CDR1 is SQVTM and CDR2 is ANQGSEA. CDR3 in DNA: TGCAGCGTTGAGGGGACGGAAGAAGAGACCCAGTACTTC. It is translated as CSVEGTEEETQYF.